The 22 T cell receptor beta chains listed next were all sequenced from one sample in a study of blood T cell repertoires in COVID-19. Assay: immunoSEQ multiplex PCR; the TCRdb copy retains only in-frame clones and omits some. The sample holds a few hundred thousand clones, roughly 84% seen once. The sequenced sample consisted of peripheral blood. These TCRs come from a man aged 50-59 years with COVID-19, enrolled during active disease.

The chain carries TRBV12-3 or TRBV12-4 and TRBJ1-3; a possible D gene is TRBD1 (6 bases). The CDR3 covers 13 residues. Trimming took off 7 bases at V and 4 bases at J, with 11 bases between the two ends. CDR3: CASNNRVGNTIYF. CDR3 in DNA: TGTGCCAGCAATAACAGGGTAGGAAACACCATATATTTT.

The V call is TRBV7-6, the J call TRBJ2-1; D possibly corresponds to TRBD2 (7 bases). V shed 5 bases and J shed 5 bases, with 28 bases lying between them. The length of the CDR3 is 19 residues. Looked up from germline, CDR1 is SGHVS and CDR2 is FNYEAQ. The CDR3 sequence is CASSSGTIIGRNDDNEQFF. CDR3 DNA: TGTGCCAGCAGCAGCGGGACAATCATCGGGAGGAATGATGACAATGAGCAGTTCTTC.

This chain joins TRBV24-1 and TRBJ2-7; D is perhaps TRBD2 (6 bases). Germline V CDR1 and CDR2: KGHDR, SFDVKD. Between the trimmed V and J ends, which lost 5 bases and 0 bases, there was a span of 10 bases. The CDR3 sequence is 14 residues long. Here the CDR3 reads CATSVGGSSYEQYF. DNA for the CDR3: TGTGCCACCAGTGTAGGAGGGTCCTCCTACGAGCAGTACTTC.

This clone was seen a single time. The J gene is TRBJ2-1, the V gene TRBV19; 7 bases match TRBD2. CDR1 and CDR2 (germline): LNHDA, SQIVND (reference sequence). This CDR3 has 16 amino acids. Losses at the gene ends were 3 bases for V and 3 bases for J; bases not matched to a gene: 8. Written as DNA, the CDR3 is TGTGCCAGTAGTATGGCCCGCGCGGGAGACTACAATGAGCAGTTCTTC. It encodes CASSMARAGDYNEQFF.

The V gene is TRBV28, the J gene TRBJ2-5, with 8 positions matching TRBD1. Germline lookup yields CDR1 MDHEN and CDR2 SYDVKM. V lost 5 bases and J lost 1; bases outside the gene matches: 6. The CDR3 consists of 15 residues. The CDR3 region has the DNA TGTGCCAGCAGTACAGGGGGGCTGAGCCAAGAGACCCAGTACTTC. Translating it yields CASSTGGLSQETQYF.

The CDR3 spells CATSDPGTSGGGETQYF. CDR3 DNA sequence: TGTGCCACCAGTGACCCCGGGACTAGCGGGGGCGGGGAGACCCAGTACTTC. V usage is TRBV24-1 and J usage is TRBJ2-5; 14 bases align to TRBD2. This CDR3 contains 17 residues. CDR1 and CDR2 (germline): KGHDR, SFDVKD. The junction had 8 bases not matched to a gene; V was cut back by 4 bases and J by 5 bases.

This rearrangement joins TRBV5-1 to TRBJ2-3, with 10 bases matching TRBD2. Germline V lookup: CDR1 SGHRS, CDR2 YFSETQ. The V gene end was trimmed by 0 bases and the J gene end by 4 bases; junction bases not matched to a gene: 14. This CDR3 has 19 residues. CDR3 residues: CASSLVALSGGVSADTQYF. Here the CDR3 DNA reads TGCGCCAGCAGCTTGGTAGCCTTAAGCGGGGGGGTTTCAGCAGATACGCAGTATTTT. Full variable domain (outside the CDR3, taken from reference TRBV5-1 and TRBJ2-3): KAGVTQTPRYLIKTRGQQVTLSCSPISGHRSVSWYQQTPGQGLQFLFEYFSETQRNKGNFPGRFSGRQFSNSRSEMNVSTLELGDSALYLCASSLVALSGGVSADTQYFGPGTRLTVL.

The rearrangement links TRBV27 to TRBJ2-7; TRBD1 matches at 9 bases. V shed 3 bases, J shed 3 bases, and the junction held 9 bases outside the gene matches. Germline CDR1 and CDR2: MNHEY and SMNVEV (reference sequence). The CDR3 covers 16 residues. This chain's CDR3 is CASSFLPWTGDYEQYF. The CDR3 nucleotides are TGTGCCAGCAGTTTCCTACCTTGGACAGGGGACTACGAGCAGTACTTC.

The chain combines TRBV18 with TRBJ2-2; 8 nucleotides align to TRBD2. Germline CDR1 and CDR2: KGHSH and LQKENI. V trimming: 0 bases; J trimming: 3 bases; junction bases outside the gene matches: 3. The CDR3 has 16 residues. This CDR3 is CASSPPSAGDTGELFF. The CDR3 DNA follows: TGTGCCAGCTCACCACCATCAGCGGGGGACACCGGGGAGCTGTTTTTT.

V gene TRBV19 combines with J gene TRBJ2-3; 7 nucleotides align to TRBD2. The CDR3 has 17 amino acids. With 6 bases clipped from V and 3 bases from J, the junction kept 15 bases outside the gene matches. In germline, CDR1 is LNHDA, CDR2 SQIVND (reference sequence). CDR3 residues: CASSIIGGGRLTDTQYF. Written as DNA, the CDR3 is TGTGCCAGTAGCATAATTGGTGGCGGGAGATTGACAGATACGCAGTATTTT. Full variable domain (rest looked up from reference TRBV19 and TRBJ2-3): DGGITQSPKYLFRKEGQNVTLSCEQNLNHDAMYWYRQDPGQGLRLIYYSQIVNDFQKGDIAEGYSVSREKKESFPLTVTSAQKNPTAFYLCASSIIGGGRLTDTQYFGPGTRLTVL.

V and J are TRBV27 and TRBJ2-7, with 7 bases identical to TRBD2. The V gene's germline CDR1 is MNHEY and CDR2 SMNVEV (reference sequence). Trimming took 6 bases from V and 5 from J; bases not matched to a gene: 16. The CDR3 totals 16 residues. The CDR3 DNA reads TGTGCCAGCAGGATGGCCCCCTCTTTTGCGGGGGACGAGCAGTACTTC. Protein sequence: CASRMAPSFAGDEQYF.

The chain employs TRBV5-6 and TRBJ2-7, with 7 bases that match TRBD1. Per the germline V gene, CDR1 is SGHDT and CDR2 is YYEEEE. CDR3 length: 16 residues. V trimming: 0 bases; J trimming: 2 bases; junction bases outside the gene matches: 8. The CDR3 DNA sequence: TGTGCCAGCAGCTTGGCAATGGACAGGTACACCTACGAGCAGTACTTC. As protein: CASSLAMDRYTYEQYF.

J is TRBJ1-6 and V is TRBV7-2; D is ambiguous. Per germline, CDR1 SGHTA and CDR2 FQGNSA. The CDR3 sequence is 15 residues long. Trimming took 4 bases from V and 0 from J, leaving 7 bases between them. CDR3 in DNA: TGTGCCAGCAGCTCCGTCCGCTCCTATAATTCACCCCTCCACTTT. Its translation is CASSSVRSYNSPLHF. Complete variable domain (other parts from reference TRBV7-2 and TRBJ1-6): GAGVSQSPSNKVTEKGKDVELRCDPISGHTALYWYRQSLGQGLEFLIYFQGNSAPDKSGLPSDRFSAERTGGSVSTLTIQRTQQEDSAVYLCASSSVRSYNSPLHFGNGTRLTVT.

The gene calls are TRBV28 and TRBJ1-4; a possible D gene is TRBD1 (6 bases). This CDR3 is built from 14 residues. Germline CDR1 is MDHEN and CDR2 is SYDVKM. The V gene lost 6 bases and the J gene lost 2 bases, with 10 bases spanning the gap. CDR3 in DNA: TGTGCCAGCAGACCAGGGGTGACTAATGAAAAACTGTTTTTT. It yields the protein CASRPGVTNEKLFF.

The rearrangement uses TRBV7-9 and TRBJ2-5, with D perhaps TRBD1 (5 bases). Trimming left V 5 bases short and J 4 bases short, with 14 bases between. Germline values: CDR1 SEHNR, CDR2 FQNEAQ (reference sequence). There are 14 residues in the CDR3. CDR3: CASSLEGVSETQYF. CDR3 in DNA: TGTGCCAGCAGCCTCGAAGGGGTTTCAGAGACCCAGTACTTC.

V usage is TRBV27 and J usage is TRBJ2-5; 7 bases are a match to TRBD2. CDR3 length: 14 amino acids. Germline-derived CDR1 and CDR2 are MNHEY and SMNVEV (reference sequence). The junction had 8 bases not matched to a gene; V was cut back by 3 bases and J by 7 bases. CDR3 sequence (DNA): TGTGCCAGCAGTTTCGGCGGGGGATCGGGGACCCAGTACTTC. This sequence encodes CASSFGGGSGTQYF.

The chain carries TRBV7-9 and TRBJ2-1, with 11 bases that match TRBD2. Germline V lookup: CDR1 SEHNR, CDR2 FQNEAQ (reference sequence). This CDR3 has 15 residues. The V and J ends lost 0 bases and 6 bases, in that order; junction bases with no gene match: 1. Here the CDR3 reads CASSLALAGANEQFF. DNA of the CDR3: TGTGCCAGCAGCTTAGCACTAGCGGGAGCCAATGAGCAGTTCTTC.

The chain carries TRBV19 and TRBJ1-5; D perhaps matches TRBD1 (6 bases). The CDR3 is 13 residues long. Germline CDR1 is LNHDA and CDR2 is SQIVND (reference sequence). Trimming shortened V by 8 bases and J by 3 bases, and 11 bases separated the two germline ends. CDR3 nucleotide sequence: TGTGCCAGTCACAGGGATTTCAATCAGCCCCAGCATTTT. Its translation: CASHRDFNQPQHF.

The sample holds one count of this clone. This chain links TRBV6-5 with TRBJ2-7; D remains unclear. This CDR3 has 15 amino acids. V was cut by 0 bases and J by 3 bases, with 12 bases left in between. Germline V gives CDR1 MNHEY, CDR2 SVGAGI. The CDR3 bases are TGTGCCAGCAGTTACTCGAAATCGGTCTTCTACGAGCAGTACTTC. Translating gives CASSYSKSVFYEQYF.

This rearrangement joins TRBV6-2 or TRBV6-3 to TRBJ2-1; 8 nucleotides agree with TRBD2. The CDR3 spans 16 residues. CDR1 is MNHEY and CDR2 is SVGEGT in the germline V gene. The V gene end was trimmed by 3 bases and the J gene end by 0 bases; junction bases not matched to a gene: 4. The CDR3 nucleotides are TGTGCCAGCAGTTATACGGGGGGGAGCTCCTACAATGAGCAGTTCTTC. Its translation is CASSYTGGSSYNEQFF.

The rearrangement joins TRBV25-1 to TRBJ1-4, with TRBD1 as a possible D gene (5 bases). CDR3 length: 16 residues. With 1 base removed from V and 7 bases from J, the gap between germline ends came to 16 bases. Germline CDR1 reads MGHDK; CDR2 reads SYGVNS. CDR3 protein: CASSEFGAGFPEKLFF. The CDR3 DNA is TGTGCCAGCAGTGAATTTGGCGCAGGGTTTCCTGAAAAACTGTTTTTT.

This chain uses TRBV28 with TRBJ2-7, with TRBD2 as a possible D gene (5 bases). Germline V gene lookup returns CDR1 MDHEN and CDR2 SYDVKM. The CDR3 totals 15 residues. V lost 5 bases and J 3 bases, leaving 17 bases between the germline ends. CDR3 sequence (DNA): TGTGCCAGCAGTCTCCAACTAGTGGGAAACTACGAGCAGTACTTC. This gives the protein CASSLQLVGNYEQYF.